Listed below are T cell receptor beta chains from one sample, sequenced in a study of post-analysis software for immune sequencing data. TCRdb itself ran the PCR reads through MiXCR, one entry per CDR3 protein. The table includes approximately 350,000 distinct CDR3 sequences, less than 40% detected once. Sequenced material: blood. These receptors all stem from a girl aged 5-17 years with multiple sclerosis. The CDR3 runs from the conserved cysteine through the conserved F or W. Fields, in order: clone size, J gene, D gene, V gene, CDR3 DNA, CDR3 protein. D genes are given only for firm matches. Only part of the rows carry a size: once, few, many, or a class if the clone is expanded.

>.|TRBJ2-3|TRBD2|TRBV12-3/TRBV12-4
TGTGCCAGCAGCCAGGTAGCGGGGGGAACAGATGCGCAGTATTTT
CASSQVAGGTDAQYF
>.|TRBJ1-2|.|TRBV20-1
TGCAGTGCCATTTCAGGGGAAGCAGGCTACACCTTC
CSAISGEAGYTF
>.|TRBJ2-5|.|TRBV7-9
TGTGCCCATACCGAGGGGGGCCGGGAGACCCAGTACTTC
CAHTEGGRETQYF
>many|TRBJ2-1|TRBD1|TRBV4-3
TGCGCCAGCAGCCAAGATCCCGGGACAGACAATGAGCAGTTCTTC
CASSQDPGTDNEQFF
>few|TRBJ2-3|TRBD2|TRBV20-1
TGCAGCGCTCCGGCTAGCGGGGTTGATACGCAGTATTTT
CSAPASGVDTQYF
>.|TRBJ1-2|TRBD1|TRBV7-9
TGTGCCAGCAACCTCCGGGACAGCCCTAACTATGGCTACACCTTC
CASNLRDSPNYGYTF
>few|TRBJ2-3|.|TRBV5-6
TGTGCCAGCAGCCGTGGACGGGAGACAGATACGCAGTATTTT
CASSRGRETDTQYF
>.|TRBJ2-1|.|TRBV4-1
TGCGCCAGCAGCCAAATAAAAGGAAGCTCCTGCAATGAGCAGTTCTTC
CASSQIKGSSCNEQFF
>few|TRBJ1-1|.|TRBV5-5
TGTGCCAGCAGCTTTGTACCTATGAACACTGAAGCTTTCTTT
CASSFVPMNTEAFF
>few|TRBJ1-5|TRBD1|TRBV5-1
TGCGCCAGCAGCTTGACCGGGACAGGGGGCAATCAGCCCCAGCATTTT
CASSLTGTGGNQPQHF
>.|TRBJ2-3|TRBD2|TRBV9
TGTGCCAGCAGCGTCATTAGCGGGGGGGCCTCAGATACGCAGTATTTT
CASSVISGGASDTQYF
>few|TRBJ2-5|TRBD2|TRBV12-3/TRBV12-4
TGTGCCAGCACCCGAACTAGCGGGGGAGGGGGGGAGACCCAGTACTTC
CASTRTSGGGGETQYF
>.|TRBJ1-2|.|TRBV7-9
TGTGCCAGCAGCTTAGCAGGGGTCCGCCGCCCGGATGGCTACACCTTC
CASSLAGVRRPDGYTF
>.|TRBJ2-3|.|TRBV2
TGTGCCAGCCGTTTGTGGGAGACAGATACGCAGTATTTT
CASRLWETDTQYF
>.|TRBJ2-7|TRBD1|TRBV7-2
TGTGCCAGCAGCCCGGGACAGGGGGCGAGAGAGCAGTACTTC
CASSPGQGAREQYF
>.|TRBJ2-7|TRBD1|TRBV7-2
TGTGCCAGCAGTTCGGGGGGACAGGGGGGAGAGCAGTACTTC
CASSSGGQGGEQYF
>.|TRBJ2-7|.|TRBV7-9
TGTGCCAGCAGCTCCTCCCCGACACCGTACGAGCAGTACTTC
CASSSSPTPYEQYF
>few|TRBJ1-1|.|TRBV12-3/TRBV12-4
TGTGCCAGCATCCAATACACTGAAGCTTTCTTT
CASIQYTEAFF
>many|TRBJ2-1|TRBD2|TRBV12-3/TRBV12-4
TGTGCCAGCTTCCCCGGGCCTAGCGGGGTCAATGAGCAGTTCTTC
CASFPGPSGVNEQFF
>.|TRBJ2-1|TRBD2|TRBV5-4
TGTGCCAGCAGTCTTCCGACTAGCGGCCCCAATGAGCAGTTCTTC
CASSLPTSGPNEQFF
>.|TRBJ2-6|.|TRBV5-6
TGTGCCAGCACCGGACAGTCCTCTGGGGCCAACGTCCTGACTTTC
CASTGQSSGANVLTF
>.|TRBJ2-1|.|TRBV5-1
TGCGCCAGCAGCTTGTACACCGGGCCGTACAATGAGCAGTTCTTC
CASSLYTGPYNEQFF
>.|TRBJ1-1|.|TRBV20-1
TGCAGTGCTAGTCCCCAGTTACGAGAAGCTTTCTTT
CSASPQLREAFF
>few|TRBJ2-7|.|TRBV6-2/TRBV6-3
TGTGCCAGCAGTCCGGCCACCTACGAGCAGTACTTC
CASSPATYEQYF
>.|TRBJ2-3|TRBD2|TRBV12-3/TRBV12-4
TGTGCCAGCAGTCGACTAGCCAATACGCAGTATTTT
CASSRLANTQYF
>few|TRBJ2-7|TRBD1|TRBV6-2/TRBV6-3
TGTGCCAGCAGTACCGGGACAGGGGGCCTCTACGAGCAGTACTTC
CASSTGTGGLYEQYF
>.|TRBJ1-1|.|TRBV13
TGTGCCAGCAGCCGGGGGCTTTGCACTGAAGCTTTCTTT
CASSRGLCTEAFF
>few|TRBJ2-5|TRBD2|TRBV2
TGTGCCACCGGGGGGGTCGGTTTCGGAGAGACCCAGTACTTC
CATGGVGFGETQYF
>.|TRBJ1-4|TRBD1|TRBV28
TGTGCCAGCAGTATCGGGACAGGTTTGGATGAAAAACTGTTTTTT
CASSIGTGLDEKLFF
>few|TRBJ2-3|TRBD2|TRBV6-6
TGTGCCAGCAGTTACCGAGCGGGGGGGACAGATACGCAGTATTTT
CASSYRAGGTDTQYF
>.|TRBJ1-2|.|TRBV7-8
TGTGCCAGCAGCTTAGGTCTCCGGCACCTAAACTATGGCTACACCTTC
CASSLGLRHLNYGYTF
>.|TRBJ1-2|.|TRBV5-5
TGTGCCAGCAGCTTGTGGGGAGGCTATGGCTACACCTTC
CASSLWGGYGYTF
>.|TRBJ1-2|.|TRBV4-1
TGCGCCAGCAGCCCCCAGCTAGGACAGACCTATGGCTACACCTTC
CASSPQLGQTYGYTF
>.|TRBJ2-7|.|TRBV19
TGTGCCAGTAGTCTAACGACAGGCCGAGGATTCTACGAGCAGTACTTC
CASSLTTGRGFYEQYF
>.|TRBJ2-1|.|TRBV4-3
TGCGCCAGCAGCCAAGATCGCGTGGGCAGCAATGAGCAGTTCTTC
CASSQDRVGSNEQFF
>.|TRBJ2-7|TRBD2|TRBV28
TGTGCCAGCAGGACTAGCGGGGGGGCCTACGAGCAGTACTTC
CASRTSGGAYEQYF
>.|TRBJ2-1|.|TRBV29-1
TGCAGCGTTAAAGGGGGGAATGAGCAGTTCTTC
CSVKGGNEQFF
>few|TRBJ1-1|.|TRBV12-3/TRBV12-4
TGTGCCAGCAGCTTCGGGCAGGGGGCTTTCTTT
CASSFGQGAFF